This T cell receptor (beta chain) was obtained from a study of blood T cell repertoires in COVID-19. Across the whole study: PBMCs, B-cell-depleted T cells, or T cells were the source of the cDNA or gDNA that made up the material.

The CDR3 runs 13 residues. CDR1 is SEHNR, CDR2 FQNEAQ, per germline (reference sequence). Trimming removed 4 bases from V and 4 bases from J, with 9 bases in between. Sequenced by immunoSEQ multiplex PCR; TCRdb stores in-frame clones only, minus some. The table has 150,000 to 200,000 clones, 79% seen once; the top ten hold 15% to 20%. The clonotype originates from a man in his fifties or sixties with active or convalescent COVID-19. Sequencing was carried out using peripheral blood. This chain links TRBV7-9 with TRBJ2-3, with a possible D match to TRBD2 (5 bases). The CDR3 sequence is CASSSAGPDTQYF. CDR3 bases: TGTGCCAGCAGCTCGGCGGGCCCAGATACGCAGTATTTT.